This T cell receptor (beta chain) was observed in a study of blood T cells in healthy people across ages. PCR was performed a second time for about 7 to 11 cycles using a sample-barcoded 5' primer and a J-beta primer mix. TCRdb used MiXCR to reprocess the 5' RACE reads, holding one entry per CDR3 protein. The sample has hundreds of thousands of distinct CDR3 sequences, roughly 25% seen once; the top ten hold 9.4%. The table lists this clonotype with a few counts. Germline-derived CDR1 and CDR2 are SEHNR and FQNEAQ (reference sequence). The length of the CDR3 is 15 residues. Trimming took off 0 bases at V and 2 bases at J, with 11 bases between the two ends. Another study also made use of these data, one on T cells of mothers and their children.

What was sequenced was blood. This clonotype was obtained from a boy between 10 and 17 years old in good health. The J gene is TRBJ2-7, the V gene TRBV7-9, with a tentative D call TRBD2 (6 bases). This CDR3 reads CASSLAIGEAYEQYF. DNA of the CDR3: TGTGCCAGCAGCTTAGCGATAGGGGAGGCCTACGAGCAGTACTTC.